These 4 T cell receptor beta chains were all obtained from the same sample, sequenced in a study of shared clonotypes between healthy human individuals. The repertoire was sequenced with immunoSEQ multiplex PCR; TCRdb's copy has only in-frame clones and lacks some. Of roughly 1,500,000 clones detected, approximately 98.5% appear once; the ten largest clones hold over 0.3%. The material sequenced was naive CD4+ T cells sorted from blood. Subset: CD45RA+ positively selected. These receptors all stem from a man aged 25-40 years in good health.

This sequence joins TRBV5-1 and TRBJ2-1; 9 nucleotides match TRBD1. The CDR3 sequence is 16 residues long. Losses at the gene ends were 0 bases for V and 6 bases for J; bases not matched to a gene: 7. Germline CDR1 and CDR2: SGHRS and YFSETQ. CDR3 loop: CASSLVGQGRRNEQFF. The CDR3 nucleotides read TGCGCCAGCAGCTTGGTGGGACAGGGCCGCCGCAATGAGCAGTTCTTC.

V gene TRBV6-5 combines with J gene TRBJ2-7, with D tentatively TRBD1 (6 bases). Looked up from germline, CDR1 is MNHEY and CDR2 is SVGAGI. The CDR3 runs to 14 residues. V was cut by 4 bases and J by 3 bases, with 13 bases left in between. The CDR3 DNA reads TGTGCCAGCAGTTCAACAGGGAACCACTACGAGCAGTACTTC. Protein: CASSSTGNHYEQYF.

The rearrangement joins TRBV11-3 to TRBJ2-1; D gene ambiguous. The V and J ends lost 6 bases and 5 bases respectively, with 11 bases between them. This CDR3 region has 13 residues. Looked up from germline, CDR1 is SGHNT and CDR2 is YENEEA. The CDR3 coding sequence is TGTGCCAGCAGTAGGGCATGGGACAATGAGCAGTTCTTC. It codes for CASSRAWDNEQFF.

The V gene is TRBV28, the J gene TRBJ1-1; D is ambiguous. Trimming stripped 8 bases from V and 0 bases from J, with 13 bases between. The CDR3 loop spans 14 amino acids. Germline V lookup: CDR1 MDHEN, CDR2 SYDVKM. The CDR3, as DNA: TGTGCCAGCGGACCTGGTATTTTGAACACTGAAGCTTTCTTT. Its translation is CASGPGILNTEAFF.